The present TCR beta chain was sequenced within a study of T cells in Graves' hyperthyroidism and ophthalmopathy. Regarding the study as a whole: The model predicted ophthalmopathy a median around 6.5 months before onset. Among thyroid clonotypes expanded above 0.001, most also appeared in blood.

For this clonotype: Its target is not known.

RNA transcripts served as the template for amplifying TCR beta CDR3 regions. With the HTBI primer set, the TCR CDR3 went through a first round of RT-PCR. TCRdb processed the multiplex PCR reads anew with MiXCR; each CDR3 protein has one entry. The table has 550,000 to 700,000 distinct CDR3 sequences, around 45% seen once. Clinical symptoms, serum thyroxine and TRAb, thyroid ultrasound and orbital computed tomography were used for the diagnoses. The sequence came from an adult woman with Graves' disease, either hyperthyroidism or ophthalmopathy (not recorded which). Sequenced input: peripheral blood or thyroid tissue (not recorded which).

In nucleotides, the CDR3 is TGTGCCAGCAGCTCCTGGACTAGCGGGGGGCGCAGTTCACCCCTCCACTTT. It translates to CASSSWTSGGRSSPLHF. The chain joins TRBV7-9 to TRBJ1-6, with D perhaps TRBD1 (6 bases). V was clipped by 4 bases and J by 9 bases, with 22 bases between them. Germline V gene sequence: CDR1 SEHNR, CDR2 FQNEAQ (reference sequence). The CDR3 contains 17 residues. Filled out from reference TRBV7-9 and TRBJ1-6, the complete variable domain reads DTGVSQNPRHKITKRGQNVTFRCDPISEHNRLYWYRQTLGQGPEFLTYFQNEAQLEKSRLLSDRFSAERPKGSFSTLEIQRTEQGDSAMYLCASSSWTSGGRSSPLHFGNGTRLTVT.